This T cell receptor (beta chain) was sequenced during a study of cytomegalovirus exposure and HLA in healthy donors. Primers for the PCR totalled 60 Vbeta and 13 Jbeta. Produced via immunoSEQ multiplex PCR; TCRdb's table is partial and in-frame only. The sample includes about 190,000 clones, roughly 70% of them seen just once. The V segment lost 4 bases and the J segment 3 bases; nucleotides outside the gene matches: 3. Germline CDR1 reads SNHLY; CDR2 reads FYNNEI. This CDR3 has 15 amino acids. Sample: PBMCs. The V gene is TRBV2, the J gene TRBJ1-6; 7 bases align to TRBD1. The receptor's source is a woman in her twenties or thirties in good health and CMV-seronegative. CDR3 nucleotide sequence: TGTGCCAGCAGTGGACAGGGCAACTATAATTCACCCCTCCACTTT. It encodes CASSGQGNYNSPLHF.